Here is one T cell receptor beta chain with its context. Its antigen is currently not known. The CDR3 end shows no conserved phenylalanine or tryptophan, and so a read error is likely. These data belong to a study of early T cells in non-severe SARS-CoV-2 infection (dated by TCRdb to about 2021). For the study in its entirety: Bulk RNA from unsorted whole blood was used for TCR sequencing, so alpha and beta chains could not be paired.

From a lookup of the germline V gene, CDR1 and CDR2 are SQVTM and ANQGSEA. The V and J ends are trimmed by 4 bases and 0 bases, leaving 10 bases between them. The CDR3 spans 14 amino acids, including both terminal residues. The DNA shown is the 42-base CDR3, in frame from base 1. General findings and caveats noted by the study authors: VDJdb matching was skewed toward anti-spike CD8 responses and likely underestimated virus-specific expansions, missing private and CD4 specificities.

Set within a cohort of healthcare workers in London, UK, this nested case-control study involved weekly PCR testing of nasopharyngeal swabs along with blood sampling. Healthcare workers were recruited during the week of the UK lockdown, between 23 and 31 March 2020, and followed weekly for up to roughly 15 weeks. Library preparation employed 5' RACE. Sequencing relied on a NextSeq 500. The TCR library protocol attached unique molecular identifiers to individual cDNA molecules to correct for sequencing error and PCR bias. TCR alpha and beta chains were both sequenced, and the abundances of alpha and beta sequences in each sample were closely correlated with each other. The authors' pipeline ran thus. Decombinator V4 was used to annotate TCR sequences for V gene, J gene and CDR3. Expanded TCRs were defined as changing significantly between any two time points under a Poisson model with p below 0.0001. Abundances of TCRs were expressed as counts per million after normalisation to the total number of TCRs sequenced in each sample. MAIT TCRs were defined by TRAV1-2 paired with TRAJ12, TRAJ20 or TRAJ33, and iNKT TCRs by TRAV10 paired with TRAJ18. A search of VDJdb, accessed on 1 November 2021, was run for TCRs annotated to CMV, EBV and SARS-CoV-2, with TCRs annotated for multiple antigens excluded. The public sequencing data were trimmed at Q25 with fastp and processed into clonotypes with MiXCR by TCRdb, which kept only in-frame beta chains. Every CDR3 protein is listed once, alongside the most common genes and DNA of its rows. The V and J calls and clone size come from TCRdb's table, not from the authors' own analysis. This sample gives fewer than 85,000 distinct CDR3 sequences in total; about 13% of them show up just once. In total, the top ten clones hold around 1.5% of the sample.

The receptor was isolated from an adult who was a healthcare worker with PCR-confirmed SARS-CoV-2 infection or an uninfected control (not recorded which). The V gene is TRBV29-1 and the J gene is TRBJ1-5; the D gene is not confidently resolved. Sequenced sample: whole blood. In nucleotide form, the sequence is TGCAGCGTTGTGTTTGAGAATAGCAATCAGCCCCAGCATCTT. Translated, this is CSVVFENSNQPQHL.